This T cell receptor (beta chain) was obtained from a study of blood T cell repertoires in COVID-19. Study-level information: There were acute and convalescent COVID-19 samples, and they came from the United States, Italy and Spain. T cells, B-cell-depleted T cells, or PBMCs provided the cDNA or gDNA that served as material.

Per the original methods: Cell counts per sample came from amplifying reference gene primers. The assay was immunoSEQ multiplex PCR, and TCRdb's table has in-frame clones only and misses some. V, J and clone size are taken as reported in that table, and D and trimming were inferred from the DNA itself. The repertoire holds more than 300,000 clones, with about 89% as singletons. Trimming left V 4 bases short and J 1 base short, with 19 bases between. The CDR3 loop spans 18 amino acids. Germline CDR1 ENHRY, CDR2 SYGVKD. This rearrangement joins TRBV10-3 to TRBJ2-2; maybe TRBD2 (5 bases). This TCR was sampled from a man younger than 35 who had recovered from COVID-19. The sample comprised peripheral blood. In nucleotides, the CDR3 is TGTGCCATCAGTGGTCCCGGGAACGGATCCAGGAACACCGGGGAGCTGTTTTTT. This sequence encodes CAISGPGNGSRNTGELFF.